This T cell receptor beta chain derives from a study of long-term antiretroviral therapy in people with HIV. The length of the CDR3 is 14 residues. Per germline, CDR1 SGDLS and CDR2 YYNGEE. V was pared by 3 bases and J by 7 bases, with 6 bases of the junction left unmatched. With survey level as its setting, the immunoSEQ assay was v3.0. Produced via immunoSEQ multiplex PCR; TCRdb's table is partial and in-frame only. The sample contains under 35,000 clones, over 85% of which appear only once. The rearrangement links TRBV9 to TRBJ1-1, with 10 bases aligning to TRBD1. This TCR came from a woman aged 50 to 60 with HIV. Specimen: unsorted PBMCs, collected about 5.1 years after starting antiretroviral therapy. The CDR3 region has the DNA TGTGCCAGCAGCGCCCGGGACAGGGGTATTGAAGCTTTCTTT. Translating it yields CASSARDRGIEAFF.